This T cell receptor (beta chain) was sequenced in a study of technical replicates of blood from several donors. TCRdb's table, derived via immunoSEQ multiplex PCR, lists solely in-frame clones and lacks some. The sample records 75,000 to 90,000 clones, about 92% being singletons. The CDR3 sequence is 15 residues long. Germline lookup yields CDR1 MNHEY and CDR2 SVGAGI. V was cut by 6 bases and J by 8 bases, with 19 bases left in between. This rearrangement joins TRBV6-5 to TRBJ2-2, with D possibly matching TRBD2 (6 bases). Sample: T cells isolated from PBMCs. The TCR sequence derives from a human donor in good health. The CDR3 is CASSLMGGLEGELFF. CDR3 DNA: TGTGCCAGCAGCCTCATGGGGGGACTTGAGGGGGAGCTGTTTTTT.